One and the same sample provided the 14 T cell receptor beta chains below, sequenced in a study of T cells in tuberculosis. Time point described: new active TB diagnosis, blood taken before or within 7 days of starting treatment. Only in-frame clones appear in the TCRdb table, and some are missing; sequencing was by immunoSEQ multiplex PCR. The sample has over 30,000 clones; approximately 93% are singletons. The source was PBMCs, collected at tuberculosis diagnosis. Source of these receptors: an adult with tuberculosis.

The gene calls are TRBV28 and TRBJ1-1; no reliable D call. V lost 5 bases and J 1 base, leaving 5 bases between the germline ends. This CDR3 is built from 12 residues. The germline CDR1 and CDR2 sequences are MDHEN and SYDVKM. The CDR3 spells CASSTANTEAFF. DNA of the CDR3: TGTGCCAGCAGTACAGCGAACACTGAAGCTTTCTTT.

This chain links TRBV28 with TRBJ2-1, with D possibly being TRBD1 (6 bases). Germline loops: CDR1 MDHEN, CDR2 SYDVKM. V gave up 6 bases and J gave up 2 bases, with 11 bases separating them. The CDR3 is 14 amino acids. The CDR3 reads CASSSGDAYNEQFF. DNA for the CDR3: TGTGCCAGCAGCTCAGGGGATGCCTACAATGAGCAGTTCTTC. The entire variable domain, with the rest obtained from reference TRBV28 and TRBJ2-1, is as follows: DVKVTQSSRYLVKRTGEKVFLECVQDMDHENMFWYRQDPGLGLRLIYFSYDVKMKEKGDIPEGYSVSREKKERFSLILESASTNQTSMYLCASSSGDAYNEQFFGPGTRLTVL.

The chain carries TRBV27 and TRBJ2-7, with 7 bases identical to TRBD1. The CDR3 is 13 amino acids. CDR1 and CDR2 (germline): MNHEY, SMNVEV (reference sequence). Unmatched junction bases numbered 9, after V lost 7 bases and J lost 6 bases. The CDR3 DNA sequence: TGTGCCAGCAAAAACAGGGGTCCAGGCGAGCAGTACTTC. It translates to CASKNRGPGEQYF.

The genes are TRBV4-2 and TRBJ2-5; TRBD2 matches at 11 bases. Trimming took 0 bases from V and 1 from J; bases not matched to a gene: 4. Germline V gene data show CDR1 as LGHNA and CDR2 as YNFKEQ. The CDR3 runs 17 residues. Here the CDR3 reads CASSQDVSGGVQETQYF. The CDR3 DNA reads as TGTGCCAGCAGCCAAGATGTTAGCGGGGGGGTCCAAGAGACCCAGTACTTC.

This chain uses TRBV30 with TRBJ2-1, with a weak D call TRBD1 (7 bases). CDR3 length equals 11 residues. The ends were cut back, 1 base at V and 12 bases at J, with 10 bases in the middle. Germline V gene data show CDR1 as GTSNPN and CDR2 as SVGIG (reference sequence). The CDR3 protein is CAWSGQGGQFF. The CDR3 nucleotides read TGTGCCTGGAGTGGACAGGGAGGGCAGTTCTTC.

V is TRBV2 and J is TRBJ2-7; 10 bases are a match to TRBD1. The ends lost 6 bases at V and 6 bases at J; junction bases unmatched: 8. CDR3 length: 14 amino acids. Germline CDR1 is SNHLY and CDR2 is FYNNEI. Written as DNA, the CDR3 is TGTGCCAGCAGCCCCGGGACAGGGGCTCCCGAGCAGTACTTC. This encodes CASSPGTGAPEQYF.

The genes are TRBV5-3 and TRBJ2-3; 8 positions agree with TRBD2. TRBV5-3 is known as an ORF, though its function is uncertain. The CDR3 covers 14 residues. Trimming at V came to 4 bases and at J to 6 bases, leaving 7 bases not matched to a gene. The CDR3, as DNA: TGTGCCAGAAGCCCTGGGACTAGATTGGATACGCAGTATTTT. Residues: CARSPGTRLDTQYF.

V gene TRBV5-6 combines with J gene TRBJ2-3; TRBD1 agrees at 7 bases. Germline lookup yields CDR1 SGHDT and CDR2 YYEEEE. The CDR3 totals 14 residues. V lost 9 bases and J lost 4; bases outside the gene matches: 11. The CDR3 sequence: CATRDSVSADTQYF. The CDR3 bases are TGTGCCACCCGGGACAGCGTGAGTGCAGATACGCAGTATTTT.

The CDR3 reads CASSRTGGGYGYTF. CDR3 coding DNA: TGTGCCAGCAGCCGTACAGGGGGAGGATATGGCTACACCTTC. This chain joins TRBV27 and TRBJ1-2; 8 nucleotides align to TRBD1. The germline V gene encodes CDR1 MNHEY and CDR2 SMNVEV (reference sequence). With V trimmed by 6 bases and J by 5 bases, 8 bases remained unmatched. CDR3 length: 14 residues.

The gene calls are TRBV2 and TRBJ2-5; maybe TRBD2 (5 bases). Germline values: CDR1 SNHLY, CDR2 FYNNEI. V was clipped by 7 bases and J by 0 bases, with 12 bases between them. The CDR3 length is 14 residues. CDR3 sequence (DNA): TGTGCCAGCATTGACGGGAAGTACCAAGAGACCCAGTACTTC. Translation gives CASIDGKYQETQYF.

The chain is built from TRBV4-1 and TRBJ1-5; 11 nucleotides match TRBD1. The germline V gene encodes CDR1 MGHRA and CDR2 YSYEKL. V shed 5 bases and J 7 bases; nucleotides not matched to a gene: 4. The CDR3 runs to 14 residues. CDR3 nucleotides: TGCGCCAGCAGCGGGACAGGGGGTTTCCAGCCCCAGCATTTT. It is translated as CASSGTGGFQPQHF.

The V and J genes are TRBV5-6 and TRBJ1-1; D not resolved. V was cut by 4 bases and J by 8 bases, with 12 bases left in between. CDR3 length: 12 amino acids. The germline V gene has CDR1 SGHDT and CDR2 YYEEEE. CDR3 sequence reads: CASSGLTEEAFF. The DNA of the CDR3 is TGTGCCAGCAGCGGATTGACGGAGGAAGCTTTCTTT.

The chain is built from TRBV27 and TRBJ1-5; 7 bases are shared with TRBD1. Germline lookup yields CDR1 MNHEY and CDR2 SMNVEV (reference sequence). J was trimmed by 3 bases and V by 7 bases; bases with no gene match: 12. This CDR3 is built from 16 residues. CDR3 region: CASKRWQGDNNQPQHF. The CDR3 region has the DNA TGTGCCAGCAAGAGATGGCAGGGGGATAACAATCAGCCCCAGCATTTT.

The gene calls are TRBV19 and TRBJ2-7; TRBD2 is a possible D gene (5 bases). Per germline, CDR1 LNHDA and CDR2 SQIVND (reference sequence). Trimming shortened V by 1 base and J by 3 bases, and 19 bases separated the two germline ends. CDR3 length: 17 amino acids. CDR3 amino acids: CASSIVSSARNDYEQYF. The CDR3 DNA follows: TGTGCCAGTAGTATAGTTAGTAGCGCGAGAAACGACTACGAGCAGTACTTC.